This entry describes one T cell receptor beta chain. The data derive from a study of blood T cell repertoires in COVID-19. Turning to the study itself: PBMCs, B-cell-depleted T cells, or T cells were the source of the cDNA or gDNA that made up the material.

Libraries were prepared by immunoSEQ multiplex PCR; TCRdb keeps only in-frame clonotypes and omits some of them. This table has about 180,000 clones, 88% appearing once. CDR1 KGHSH and CDR2 LQKENI come from the germline V gene. The CDR3 length is 11 residues. V lost 6 bases to trimming and J lost 4 bases, with 4 bases between them. All recovered Cohort 3 donors got two negative PCRs, got clearance, or saw symptom resolution. The chain recombines TRBV18 with TRBJ1-3; D is ambiguous. Sequencing was done on a sample of PBMCs or T cells enriched from blood (not recorded which). The clonotype comes from a woman aged 18-35 years who had recovered from COVID-19. The CDR3 DNA reads TGTGCCAGCTCTTCAGGAAACACCATATATTTT. Translation: CASSSGNTIYF. Full variable domain (remainder filled in from reference TRBV18 and TRBJ1-3): NAGVMQNPRHLVRRRGQEARLRCSPMKGHSHVYWYRQLPEEGLKFMVYLQKENIIDESGMPKERFSAEFPKEGPSILRIQQVVRGDSAAYFCASSSGNTIYFGEGSWLTVV.